These 17 T cell receptor beta chains share one sample of origin, sequenced in a study of T cell repertoires in cytomegalovirus infection. These TCRs' antigens remain unknown. TCRdb reprocessed the reads with MiXCR, giving one entry per CDR3 protein. The sample records about 120,000 distinct CDR3 sequences, around 31% being singletons. Here the sequenced sample was CD8+ T cells from cultured PBMCs, taken from culture after CMV antigen stimulation. The receptors come from a human donor in good health (CMV status not recorded). Some clones in this sample may be carry-over from other donors' samples.

This clonotype was detected only a few times. The rearrangement uses TRBV7-6 and TRBJ2-2; possibly TRBD2 for D (5 bases). V was clipped by 5 bases and J by 4 bases, with 20 bases between them. The CDR3 has 17 residues. Germline V gene sequence: CDR1 SGHVS, CDR2 FNYEAQ. The CDR3 DNA is TGTGCCAGCAGCCAGAGGTTCGGGGTCCGAGTCACCGGGGAGCTGTTTTTT. Protein: CASSQRFGVRVTGELFF.

This clonotype was seen ten or more times. The genes are TRBV6-1 and TRBJ2-7, with unresolved D. The V gene lost 2 bases and the J gene lost 5 bases, with 10 bases spanning the gap. Germline V gives CDR1 MNHNS, CDR2 SASEGT. The CDR3 consists of 13 residues. CDR3 bases: TGTGCCAGCAGTGAATCCTCCCCTAACGAGCAGTACTTC. Amino acids: CASSESSPNEQYF.

The rearrangement uses TRBV20-1 and TRBJ1-3; tentatively, D is TRBD1 (6 bases). The CDR3 sequence is 16 residues long. Trimming took off 6 bases at V and 1 base at J, with 19 bases between the two ends. CDR1 is DFQATT, CDR2 SNEGSKA, per germline (reference sequence). The CDR3 region is CSAPGAENQSGNTIYF. DNA of the CDR3: TGCAGTGCCCCGGGGGCCGAAAACCAGTCTGGAAACACCATATATTTT.

The chain combines TRBV25-1 with TRBJ1-2, with D tentatively TRBD1 (6 bases). Germline-derived CDR1 and CDR2 are MGHDK and SYGVNS. The V end was cut by 4 bases, the J end by 8 bases, with 26 bases between. The CDR3 is made up of 17 amino acids. The CDR3 reads CASSASGTSGSGGGYTF. Here the CDR3 DNA reads TGTGCCAGCAGTGCGTCGGGGACAAGTGGATCGGGCGGGGGCTACACCTTC.

The chain uses TRBV4-1 and TRBJ1-1, with 9 positions matching TRBD1. CDR1 and CDR2 from the germline V gene are MGHRA and YSYEKL. J was trimmed by 1 base and V by 4 bases; bases with no gene match: 10. This CDR3 region has 17 residues. The CDR3 coding sequence is TGCGCCAGCAGCCCAGTCCCGGGACAGGGACCGAACACTGAAGCTTTCTTT. Its protein product is CASSPVPGQGPNTEAFF.

This chain connects TRBV4-1 to TRBJ2-5, with 7 positions matching TRBD1. The CDR3 spans 19 residues. Germline V gene data show CDR1 as MGHRA and CDR2 as YSYEKL. V shed 4 bases and J 2 bases; nucleotides not matched to a gene: 19. In nucleotides, the CDR3 is TGCGCCAGCAGCCGACAAGGGGCCGGGGACAGCGCTAATCAAGAGACCCAGTACTTC. It encodes CASSRQGAGDSANQETQYF.

V gene TRBV6-1 combines with J gene TRBJ2-1, with 7 bases lining up with TRBD1. The CDR3 has 14 amino acids. Trimming at V came to 7 bases and at J to 8 bases, leaving 11 bases not matched to a gene. CDR1 is MNHNS and CDR2 is SASEGT in the germline V gene. CDR3 sequence: CASIGRDRVDEQFF. The CDR3, as DNA: TGTGCCAGCATTGGCCGAGACAGGGTCGATGAGCAGTTCTTC.

The V and J genes are TRBV28 and TRBJ2-7; 10 bases line up with TRBD2. The CDR3 spans 20 residues. In germline, CDR1 is MDHEN, CDR2 SYDVKM. V lost 6 bases and J lost 0; bases outside the gene matches: 20. As DNA, the CDR3 is TGTGCCAGCAGCACCCTGTTCGAGAGGTTCGGACTAGCGGTCTCCTACGAGCAGTACTTC. Encoded protein: CASSTLFERFGLAVSYEQYF.

V gene TRBV6-5 combines with J gene TRBJ1-2, with unresolved D. The CDR3 extends over 14 amino acids. The V and J ends lost 2 bases and 4 bases respectively, with 11 bases between them. The germline V gene encodes CDR1 MNHEY and CDR2 SVGAGI. DNA of the CDR3: TGTGCCAGCAGTTACGGTCGGAGTTTCTATGGCTACACCTTC. Translated, it gives CASSYGRSFYGYTF.

This clonotype has a handful of counts. The chain recombines TRBV2 with TRBJ2-3, with D tentatively TRBD1 (6 bases). CDR3 length: 14 residues. Looked up from germline, CDR1 is SNHLY and CDR2 is FYNNEI. The V gene lost 4 bases and the J gene lost 6 bases, with 14 bases spanning the gap. The CDR3 region is CASSVEDSGDTQYF. Written as DNA, the CDR3 is TGTGCCAGCAGTGTAGAGGACAGTGGGGATACGCAGTATTTT.

This clonotype showed up just a few times. The chain employs TRBV7-8 and TRBJ2-1, with D maybe TRBD2 (5 bases). CDR1 and CDR2 from the germline V gene are SGHVS and FQNEAQ. Trimming left V 7 bases short and J 2 bases short, with 15 bases between. The CDR3 has 15 amino acids. Written as DNA, the CDR3 is TGTGCCAGCACCCCGGACTCAGGAACCTACAATGAGCAGTTCTTC. Protein product: CASTPDSGTYNEQFF.

This clonotype was detected only a few times. The rearrangement joins TRBV12-3 or TRBV12-4 to TRBJ2-7, with D perhaps matching TRBD2 (6 bases). The CDR3 spans 13 residues. V gave up 6 bases and J gave up 5 bases, with 14 bases separating them. CDR3 sequence (DNA): TGTGCCAGCAGCCCTGGTCGGGGGAACGAGCAGTACTTC. As protein: CASSPGRGNEQYF.

V usage is TRBV6-6 and J usage is TRBJ2-5; 9 nucleotides match TRBD1. The V segment lost 0 bases and the J segment 3 bases; nucleotides outside the gene matches: 14. Germline loops: CDR1 MNHNY, CDR2 SVGAGI (reference sequence). The CDR3 contains 19 residues. CDR3 sequence: CASSYSGQGLISLEETQYF. The CDR3 nucleotides read TGTGCCAGCAGTTACTCGGGACAGGGTCTAATTAGTCTGGAAGAGACCCAGTACTTC.

This sequence joins TRBV25-1 and TRBJ2-5; D tentatively fits TRBD1 or TRBD2 (5 bases each). Trimming stripped 8 bases from V and 5 bases from J, with 18 bases between. Germline assignment: CDR1 MGHDK and CDR2 SYGVNS. This CDR3 has 14 residues. The chain's CDR3 is CASVAEGLTETQYF. The CDR3 nucleotides are TGTGCCAGCGTCGCTGAGGGGCTAACGGAGACCCAGTACTTC.

This clonotype was seen more than once but under ten times. The chain joins TRBV28 to TRBJ1-2; D is ambiguous. The CDR3 length is 13 residues. V was pared by 3 bases and J by 5 bases, with 10 bases between. Germline V lookup: CDR1 MDHEN, CDR2 SYDVKM. This CDR3 reads CASSLTQQYGYTF. In DNA form, the CDR3 reads TGTGCCAGCAGTTTGACCCAACAGTATGGCTACACCTTC.

This sequence joins TRBV7-6 and TRBJ2-2, with D tentatively TRBD1 (5 bases). V was trimmed by 3 bases and J by 4 bases, leaving 12 bases between them. The CDR3 is made up of 15 amino acids. Germline CDR1 SGHVS, CDR2 FNYEAQ. CDR3 region: CASSLGPTLTGELFF. In DNA form, the CDR3 reads TGTGCCAGCAGCTTGGGGCCAACCCTCACCGGGGAGCTGTTTTTT.

The gene calls are TRBV7-9 and TRBJ1-4; D possibly corresponds to TRBD1 (6 bases). Germline loops: CDR1 SEHNR, CDR2 FQNEAQ (reference sequence). This CDR3 contains 19 residues. V lost 1 base and J lost 0, with 18 bases in between. Here the CDR3 reads CASSLDWFGGRSTNEKLFF. CDR3 sequence (DNA): TGTGCCAGCAGCTTAGATTGGTTCGGGGGCCGTTCAACTAATGAAAAACTGTTTTTT.